The next 13 T cell receptor beta chains were all read from a single sample in a study of blood T cell repertoires in COVID-19. Produced via immunoSEQ multiplex PCR; TCRdb's table is partial and in-frame only. The sample lists 200,000 to 250,000 clones, about 78% occurring once. Sequences were obtained from peripheral blood. The source is a woman in her 70s with acute or convalescent COVID-19.

V usage is TRBV27 and J usage is TRBJ1-2, with D possibly matching TRBD1 (6 bases). Germline CDR1 reads MNHEY; CDR2 reads SMNVEV (reference sequence). CDR3 length: 16 residues. Trimming shortened V by 3 bases and J by 3 bases, and 17 bases separated the two germline ends. CDR3 nucleotide sequence: TGTGCCAGCAGTTTGCGTCCTGGGCAGGGGCACTATGGCTACACCTTC. Translation: CASSLRPGQGHYGYTF.

The genes are TRBV15 and TRBJ2-1, with 8 bases matching TRBD2. The CDR3 runs to 16 residues. The germline V gene encodes CDR1 LNHNV and CDR2 YYDKDF (reference sequence). V lost 0 bases, J lost 3 bases, and 4 bases stayed unmatched. CDR3 DNA: TGTGCCACCAGCAGAGATCCCGGGGGGGTCTACAATGAGCAGTTCTTC. This translates into CATSRDPGGVYNEQFF.

V and J are TRBV11-1 and TRBJ2-3, with 7 bases matching TRBD1. V was pared by 5 bases and J by 3 bases, with 2 bases of the junction left unmatched. Germline V gene lookup returns CDR1 SGHAT and CDR2 FQDESV (reference sequence). CDR3 size: 13 residues. The CDR3 here is CASSRQGTDTQYF. The CDR3 DNA reads TGTGCCAGCAGCCGACAGGGAACAGATACGCAGTATTTT.

The CDR3 DNA reads TGTGCCAGCAGCGGAGTAGCGGGAGACACCGGGGAGCTGTTTTTT. This codes for CASSGVAGDTGELFF. The chain joins TRBV7-3 to TRBJ2-2; 9 bases fit TRBD2. The germline V gene has CDR1 SGHTA and CDR2 FQGTGA. The V segment lost 5 bases and the J segment 3 bases; nucleotides outside the gene matches: 4. The length of the CDR3 is 15 residues.

Only one count was recorded for this clone. V gene TRBV28 combines with J gene TRBJ1-3; 9 nucleotides line up with TRBD1. J lost 3 bases, V lost 5 bases, and 8 bases had no gene match. The germline gives CDR1 MDHEN, CDR2 SYDVKM. This CDR3 is 16 amino acids long. The CDR3 DNA follows: TGTGCCAGCAGTCTCCGGGACAGGGCGAGTGGAAACACCATATATTTT. Residues: CASSLRDRASGNTIYF.

The rearrangement uses TRBV11-1 and TRBJ2-5; 9 bases match TRBD1. Germline loops: CDR1 SGHAT, CDR2 FQDESV (reference sequence). The CDR3 spans 15 residues. Trimming cost V 4 bases and J 5 bases; bases outside gene matches: 8. CDR3 loop: CASSWVGTGLETQYF. CDR3 sequence (DNA): TGTGCCAGCAGCTGGGTGGGGACAGGGTTGGAGACCCAGTACTTC.

The rearrangement links TRBV5-4 to TRBJ2-7; D is unclear. Germline assignment: CDR1 SGHNT and CDR2 YYREEE (reference sequence). The CDR3 is 14 residues long. The V end was cut by 1 base, the J end by 0 bases, with 8 bases between. As DNA, the CDR3 is TGTGCCAGCAGCTTGTTCCGGGTCTCCTACGAGCAGTACTTC. Protein product: CASSLFRVSYEQYF.

As to this clone: The sample contains more than one DNA sequence encoding this CDR3. V gene TRBV18 combines with J gene TRBJ2-1, with 10 bases that match TRBD2. Trimming removed 6 bases from V and 3 bases from J; junction bases left unmatched: 5. The germline CDR1 and CDR2 sequences are KGHSH and LQKENI. The CDR3 loop spans 15 amino acids. This chain's CDR3 is CASSPGLADYNEQFF. The CDR3, as DNA: TGTGCCAGCTCTCCAGGACTAGCGGACTACAATGAGCAGTTCTTC.

J is TRBJ1-1 and V is TRBV19; D might be TRBD1 (5 bases). V was shortened by 3 bases and J by 5 bases, with 22 bases between the two germline ends. CDR1 and CDR2 (germline): LNHDA, SQIVND (reference sequence). The CDR3 sequence is 17 residues long. The CDR3 spells CASSIRRVGQGGTEAFF. The CDR3 region has the DNA TGTGCCAGTAGTATCCGCCGCGTAGGGCAGGGCGGTACTGAAGCTTTCTTT.

The chain combines TRBV5-1 with TRBJ1-6; 8 bases are a match to TRBD1. The CDR3 contains 15 residues. From germline, CDR1 is SGHRS and CDR2 YFSETQ. With 1 base clipped from V and 10 bases from J, the junction kept 7 bases outside the gene matches. The CDR3 here is CASSLRPTGGSPLHF. CDR3 DNA: TGCGCCAGCAGCTTGAGGCCCACAGGGGGGTCACCCCTCCACTTT.

The chain uses TRBV2 and TRBJ1-2; 8 positions agree with TRBD1. The CDR3 is 14 amino acids. The V segment lost 7 bases and the J segment 1 base; nucleotides outside the gene matches: 5. Germline CDR1 reads SNHLY; CDR2 reads FYNNEI. As DNA, the CDR3 is TGTGCCAGCATCCCGACAGGGGTTAACTATGGCTACACCTTC. As protein: CASIPTGVNYGYTF.

There are a few counts of this clone. The V and J genes are TRBV30 and TRBJ2-1; the match to TRBD2 covers 7 bases. V lost 7 bases, J lost 14 bases, and 17 bases stayed unmatched. Germline V gene sequence: CDR1 GTSNPN, CDR2 SVGIG (reference sequence). The CDR3 extends over 13 amino acids. CDR3 region: CAYTRRTSAAEFF. The CDR3 bases are TGTGCCTACACGAGAAGAACTAGCGCAGCTGAGTTCTTC.

This clone appeared once. The chain has TRBV28 and TRBJ1-6, with 8 bases aligning to TRBD1. The CDR3 sequence is 14 residues long. The junction had 4 bases not matched to a gene; V was cut back by 6 bases and J by 6 bases. Germline V CDR1 and CDR2: MDHEN, SYDVKM. In DNA form, the CDR3 reads TGTGCCAGCAGCGCCGACAGGGGTAATTCACCCCTCCACTTT. Protein product: CASSADRGNSPLHF.